A selection of T cell receptor beta chains follows, all from one sample in a study of blood T cells in healthy people across ages. TCRdb processed the 5' RACE reads anew with MiXCR; each CDR3 protein has one entry. The data hold some 1.4 million distinct CDR3 sequences, with about 40% observed a single time. Sequencing was performed on blood. These receptor sequences come from a woman in her late teens or twenties in good health. Each CDR3 is given with its conserved first and last residue. The D gene is left open where the match is weak. The size entry is marked missing in some rows and otherwise reads once, few, many or a size class.

D gene	J gene	V gene	clone size	CDR3 protein	CDR3 DNA
-	TRBJ1-4	TRBV4-1	-	CASSQDSMGIVGAEKLFF	TGCGCCAGCAGCCAAGATTCGATGGGTATCGTGGGGGCTGAAAAACTGTTTTTT
-	TRBJ2-4	TRBV2	-	CASSARALKAKSIQYF	TGTGCCAGCAGTGCCCGGGCCTTAAAAGCCAAAAGCATTCAGTACTTC
TRBD1	TRBJ2-4	TRBV7-2	-	CASSLGQGWNIQYF	TGTGCCAGCAGCTTAGGACAGGGGTGGAACATTCAGTACTTC
TRBD2	TRBJ2-1	TRBV2	-	CASMGRLTSLIVGEQFF	TGTGCCAGCATGGGTCGGTTGACTAGCCTTATTGTGGGTGAGCAGTTCTTC
TRBD2	TRBJ2-3	TRBV12-3/TRBV12-4	-	CASSGRTSGLGTDTQYF	TGTGCCAGCAGTGGCCGGACTAGCGGGCTTGGCACAGATACGCAGTATTTT
TRBD2	TRBJ2-2	TRBV7-2	-	CASLLAGGDIGELFF	TGTGCCAGTTTGCTAGCGGGAGGAGATATCGGGGAGCTGTTTTTT
-	TRBJ2-3	TRBV6-1	-	CASSELQYTDTQYF	TGTGCCAGCAGTGAACTGCAGTACACAGATACGCAGTATTTT
-	TRBJ2-1	TRBV5-1	-	CASSLASPLPRVSNNEQFF	TGCGCCAGCAGCTTGGCCTCCCCACTACCTCGGGTTTCCAACAATGAGCAGTTCTTC
TRBD1	TRBJ2-5	TRBV4-1	few	CASSQARGTGAIQETQYF	TGCGCCAGCAGCCAAGCTCGGGGGACAGGGGCCATTCAAGAGACCCAGTACTTC
-	TRBJ2-5	TRBV20-1	-	CSARVGWETQYF	TGCAGTGCTAGAGTAGGATGGGAGACCCAGTACTTC
TRBD1	TRBJ1-3	TRBV20-1	-	CSAGTGSLNTIYF	TGCAGTGCTGGGACAGGGTCCCTAAACACCATATATTTT
-	TRBJ2-7	TRBV6-1	-	CASGPSPPGEQYF	TGTGCCAGCGGCCCCTCGCCTCCGGGCGAGCAGTACTTC
TRBD2	TRBJ2-3	TRBV10-3	-	CAISETQLAGSSTDTQYF	TGTGCCATCAGTGAGACCCAACTAGCGGGGAGTAGCACAGATACGCAGTATTTT
-	TRBJ2-1	TRBV10-3	-	CAIQGMGKDSYNEQFF	TGTGCCATCCAAGGTATGGGCAAAGACTCCTACAATGAGCAGTTCTTC
-	TRBJ1-2	TRBV20-1	few	CSAEPQGVYGYTF	TGCAGTGCTGAGCCCCAGGGAGTCTATGGCTACACCTTC
-	TRBJ2-4	TRBV28	-	CASSLGAHPEQYF	TGTGCCAGCAGTTTAGGGGCTCATCCTGAGCAGTACTTC
-	TRBJ1-4	TRBV20-1	-	CSAQRPGLATNEKLFF	TGCAGTGCTCAAAGGCCAGGCCTCGCAACTAATGAAAAACTGTTTTTT
TRBD2	TRBJ2-3	TRBV7-8	few	CASSLTKGAHMTSGSTDTQYF	TGTGCCAGCAGCTTAACTAAAGGGGCCCACATGACTAGCGGGAGCACAGATACGCAGTATTTT
-	TRBJ2-1	TRBV9	-	CASRSDRNNEQFF	TGTGCCAGCAGATCAGACAGGAACAATGAGCAGTTCTTC
TRBD1	TRBJ2-7	TRBV27	-	CASSLSYGQGIHEQYF	TGTGCCAGCAGTTTATCGTACGGACAGGGTATCCACGAGCAGTACTTC
TRBD2	TRBJ2-7	TRBV10-3	-	CAISGAGLAGAEIYEQYF	TGTGCCATCAGTGGGGCGGGACTAGCGGGGGCTGAAATCTACGAGCAGTACTTC
-	TRBJ1-1	TRBV6-5	-	CASSYPGFKGENTEAFF	TGTGCCAGCAGTTACCCCGGGTTTAAGGGGGAGAACACTGAAGCTTTCTTT
TRBD1	TRBJ1-2	TRBV4-2	-	CASSPGTGTGLYGYTF	TGTGCCAGCAGCCCTGGTACCGGGACAGGGCTGTATGGCTACACCTTC
TRBD1	TRBJ1-6	TRBV14	-	CASSPRQGIDSPLHF	TGTGCCAGCAGTCCTAGACAGGGGATAGATTCTCCCCTCCACTTT
TRBD1	TRBJ2-7	TRBV10-3	few	CAISPGQGQVEEYF	TGTGCCATCAGTCCGGGACAGGGGCAGGTGGAAGAGTACTTC
-	TRBJ2-5	TRBV4-1	-	CASSLRQGPETQYF	TGCGCCAGCAGCCTGAGGCAGGGTCCGGAGACCCAGTACTTC
-	TRBJ1-2	TRBV7-9	-	CASTLPLGKGRLSYGYTF	TGTGCCAGCACCCTACCCCTGGGGAAGGGGAGGTTGTCTTATGGCTACACCTTC
-	TRBJ1-2	TRBV6-2/TRBV6-3	-	CASSYERQNYGYTF	TGTGCCAGCAGTTACGAGAGACAGAACTATGGCTACACCTTC
TRBD1	TRBJ2-5	TRBV7-9	-	CASSFRTGPLETQYF	TGTGCCAGCAGCTTTAGGACAGGCCCGTTGGAGACCCAGTACTTC
TRBD1	TRBJ2-7	TRBV12-3/TRBV12-4	-	CAPAGQGDYEQYF	TGTGCCCCAGCAGGACAGGGGGACTACGAGCAGTACTTC
-	TRBJ1-1	TRBV9	-	CASSNTGFTEAFF	TGTGCCAGCAGCAATACAGGGTTTACTGAAGCTTTCTTT
TRBD2	TRBJ2-1	TRBV29-1	many	CSVEGSGSFSYNEQFF	TGCAGCGTTGAAGGTAGCGGGAGCTTTTCCTACAATGAGCAGTTCTTC
-	TRBJ1-5	TRBV27	few	CASSLGLQGNQPQHF	TGTGCCAGCAGTTTGGGCTTACAGGGAAATCAGCCCCAGCATTTT
TRBD1	TRBJ1-5	TRBV10-2	-	CASSEFGQGPQPQHF	TGCGCCAGCAGTGAGTTCGGACAGGGCCCCCAGCCCCAGCATTTT
-	TRBJ1-6	TRBV7-9	-	CASSLGQNNSPHHF	TGTGCCAGCAGCTTAGGACAGAATAATTCACCCCACCACTTT